This TCR beta chain was sequenced during a study of T cell responses to AZD1222 COVID-19 vaccine. Broader study findings: The repertoires were collected only after the peak T cell response. Donors in the cohort were predominantly white British and more often female, and clonal diversity was possibly underestimated. As reported, nearly half of all spike-specific TCRs target variant regions that are unmutated.

Only in-frame clones appear in the TCRdb table, and some are missing; sequencing was by immunoSEQ multiplex PCR. This table holds about 97,000 clones, approximately 90% found once. This clone appeared a single time. Antigen specificity is unknown. Germline CDR1 LGHDT, CDR2 YNNKEL (reference sequence). The CDR3 loop spans 14 amino acids. The V end was cut by 0 bases, the J end by 0 bases, with 6 bases between. This sequence joins TRBV3-1 (or the pseudogene TRBV3-2) and TRBJ2-7, with D unresolved. The TCR sequence derives from an adult in good health. Source: peripheral blood, taken on day 0 of AZD1222 vaccination. CDR3 in DNA: TGTGCCAGCAGCCAAGAGGGGATCTCCTACGAGCAGTACTTC. Encoded protein: CASSQEGISYEQYF.